Listed below are T cell receptor beta chains from one sample, sequenced in a study of regulatory T cells in long-lasting Graves disease. Using its own MiXCR run on the multiplex PCR reads, TCRdb lists one record per CDR3 protein. This table holds 500,000 to 800,000 distinct CDR3 sequences, roughly 30% found once. The material was peripheral blood mononuclear cells (PBMCs), obtained when the disease was refractory, from a patient treated with antithyroid drugs. These receptors all stem from a female donor with Graves disease. Both conserved end residues are part of each CDR3. Fields, in order: clone size, D gene, V gene, J gene, CDR3 DNA, CDR3 protein. D genes are given only for firm matches. Expanded clones get a size class; other rows say once, few or many, or leave the size out.

size: .
D: .
V: TRBV30
J: TRBJ1-2
DNA: TGTGCCTGGAGTGCCGGCGTCGGGACCTGGGGCTACACCTTC
CDR3: CAWSAGVGTWGYTF

size: few
D: .
V: TRBV25-1
J: TRBJ1-1
DNA: TGTGCCAGCAGCGCCTTTGACAGTTCTGAAGCTTTCTTT
CDR3: CASSAFDSSEAFF

size: many
D: TRBD1
V: TRBV28
J: TRBJ1-2
DNA: TGTGCCAGCAGTGATACAGGGGGCCTCCCCCTCTATGGCTACACCTTC
CDR3: CASSDTGGLPLYGYTF

size: few
D: .
V: TRBV15
J: TRBJ1-5
DNA: TGTGCCACCAGCAGAGTCGTGAGGGATCAGCCCCAGCATTTT
CDR3: CATSRVVRDQPQHF

size: few
D: .
V: TRBV7-9
J: TRBJ1-2
DNA: TGTGCCAGCAGCTCGTCCGCCAGGCCCACCAGAAACTATGGCTACACCTTC
CDR3: CASSSSARPTRNYGYTF

size: .
D: .
V: TRBV6-1
J: TRBJ1-5
DNA: TGTGCCAGCAGATCCCGCAGGGGAGGACAGCCCCAGCATTTT
CDR3: CASRSRRGGQPQHF

size: .
D: .
V: TRBV9
J: TRBJ2-5
DNA: TGTGCCAGCAGCGTAGTCGTCATAGGGACCCAGTACTTC
CDR3: CASSVVVIGTQYF

size: .
D: .
V: TRBV30
J: TRBJ1-2
DNA: TGTGCCTGGAGTGTACGAGGGGGGAACTATGGCTACACCTTC
CDR3: CAWSVRGGNYGYTF

size: .
D: .
V: TRBV20-1
J: TRBJ1-5
DNA: TGCAGTGCTTCACGGGCTGAAGCTACTTATCAGCCCCAGCATTTT
CDR3: CSASRAEATYQPQHF

size: few
D: .
V: TRBV6-1
J: TRBJ1-2
DNA: TGTGCCAGCAGTACCCCGGGCTCTAACTATGGCTACACCTTC
CDR3: CASSTPGSNYGYTF

size: .
D: .
V: TRBV6-1
J: TRBJ2-5
DNA: TGTGCCACCGTCGGGGCCTTCCAAGAGACCCAGTACTTC
CDR3: CATVGAFQETQYF

size: .
D: .
V: TRBV7-9
J: TRBJ2-1
DNA: TGTGCCAGCAGCTTAGTAGGGAGCTCCTACAATGAGCAGTTCTTC
CDR3: CASSLVGSSYNEQFF

size: few
D: .
V: TRBV30
J: TRBJ1-2
DNA: TGTGCCTCCACCCAGGAAGTAAGCTATGGCTACACCTTC
CDR3: CASTQEVSYGYTF

size: .
D: .
V: TRBV5-1
J: TRBJ1-2
DNA: TGCGCCAGCAGCTTGGCCCAGGGCCCTAACTATGGCTACACCTTC
CDR3: CASSLAQGPNYGYTF

size: .
D: .
V: TRBV13
J: TRBJ1-6
DNA: TGTGCCAGCAGCCCCCTTCGGAGCGGGGATTCACCCCTCCACTTT
CDR3: CASSPLRSGDSPLHF

size: many
D: .
V: TRBV2
J: TRBJ1-2
DNA: TGTGCCAGCAGTGAAAGTCAGGGCGACTATGGCTACACCTTC
CDR3: CASSESQGDYGYTF

size: .
D: .
V: TRBV30
J: TRBJ1-5
DNA: TGTGCCTGGAGTGTAGGCGGCTATCAGCCCCAGCATTTT
CDR3: CAWSVGGYQPQHF

size: many
D: .
V: TRBV12-3/TRBV12-4
J: TRBJ1-1
DNA: TGTGCCAGCAGTTTCAGACAGATCATGAACACTGAAGCTTTCTTT
CDR3: CASSFRQIMNTEAFF

size: .
D: .
V: TRBV10-3
J: TRBJ1-2
DNA: TGTGCCATCAGTGACCTCTTGGGCTACACCTTC
CDR3: CAISDLLGYTF

size: many
D: .
V: TRBV28
J: TRBJ1-2
DNA: TGTGCCAGCACCTTAGACGTCAGGGCGCTCGAATATGGCTACACCTTC
CDR3: CASTLDVRALEYGYTF

size: once
D: .
V: TRBV9
J: TRBJ1-1
DNA: TGTGCCAGCAGCGTAGTGCCCTCCGGGAACACTGAAGCTTTCTTT
CDR3: CASSVVPSGNTEAFF

size: many
D: .
V: TRBV2
J: TRBJ1-1
DNA: TGTGCCAGCAGTGTTCGTGCAGGGTCGACTGAAGCTTTCTTT
CDR3: CASSVRAGSTEAFF

size: .
D: .
V: TRBV5-1
J: TRBJ2-7
DNA: TGCGCCAGCAGCCCTCGGGACAAACCCTACGAGCAGTACTTC
CDR3: CASSPRDKPYEQYF

size: few
D: .
V: TRBV19
J: TRBJ1-5
DNA: TGTGCCAGTAGTATGGGTGTTCAGCCCCAGCATTTT
CDR3: CASSMGVQPQHF

size: few
D: TRBD1
V: TRBV11-2
J: TRBJ1-1
DNA: TGTGCCAGCAGCTCACCGAACAGGGGAATAACTTTCTTT
CDR3: CASSSPNRGITFF

size: .
D: .
V: TRBV9
J: TRBJ2-7
DNA: TGTGCCAGCAGCGTAGGAGGACAAACCTACGAGCAGTACTTC
CDR3: CASSVGGQTYEQYF

size: .
D: .
V: TRBV20-1
J: TRBJ1-1
DNA: TGCAGTGCTAGAGAAAATCCTACCCAGGCGTTGAACACTGAAGCTTTCTTT
CDR3: CSARENPTQALNTEAFF

size: few
D: TRBD2
V: TRBV6-2/TRBV6-3
J: TRBJ2-7
DNA: TGTGCCAGCAGTTCCTATACTAGCGGGAGTTCTTACGAGCAGTACTTC
CDR3: CASSSYTSGSSYEQYF

size: .
D: .
V: TRBV30
J: TRBJ2-5
DNA: TGTGCCTGGAGTGGGGGGCGGGAGACCCAGTACTTC
CDR3: CAWSGGRETQYF

size: few
D: .
V: TRBV15
J: TRBJ1-1
DNA: TGTGCCACCAGCAGATACATCGAGGGGGGCACTGAAGCTTTCTTT
CDR3: CATSRYIEGGTEAFF

size: .
D: .
V: TRBV19
J: TRBJ2-3
DNA: TGTGCCAGTAGTATAGAAGGGACGACTGCCAGCGGTACGCAGTATTTT
CDR3: CASSIEGTTASGTQYF

size: .
D: TRBD2
V: TRBV10-3
J: TRBJ2-2
DNA: TGTGCCATCAAGGGACTAGCGGAGAACACCGGGGAGCTGTTTTTT
CDR3: CAIKGLAENTGELFF

size: many
D: .
V: TRBV11-1
J: TRBJ1-1
DNA: TGTGCCAGCAGTCCGGGACAAAGGGGTAATACTGAAGCTTTCTTT
CDR3: CASSPGQRGNTEAFF

size: .
D: .
V: TRBV28
J: TRBJ2-3
DNA: TGTGCCAGCAGTTTTACAGGGATAGATACGCAGTATTTT
CDR3: CASSFTGIDTQYF

size: .
D: TRBD1
V: TRBV5-6
J: TRBJ1-2
DNA: TGTGCCAGCAGACTACCGACAGGGACTAACTATGGCTACACCTTC
CDR3: CASRLPTGTNYGYTF

size: few
D: .
V: TRBV27
J: TRBJ2-7
DNA: TGTGCCAGCAGTTTCACCGGGACGTGGGGCCAGTACTTC
CDR3: CASSFTGTWGQYF